This T cell receptor (beta chain) is from a study of blood T cell repertoires in COVID-19. V trimming: 11 bases; J trimming: 5 bases; junction bases outside the gene matches: 11. CDR3 length: 13 residues. Looked up from germline, CDR1 is MDHEN and CDR2 is SYDVKM. Data came from immunoSEQ multiplex PCR; TCRdb stores just in-frame clones and leaves some out. The sample consists of approximately 260,000 clones, roughly 91% of them appearing once. The origin of this receptor is a woman in her sixties who had recovered from COVID-19. This chain uses TRBV28 with TRBJ1-2, with 7 bases lining up with TRBD1. Material: PBMCs or T cells enriched from blood (not recorded which). This chain's CDR3 is CAAGSRGRYGYTF. In DNA form, the CDR3 reads TGTGCCGCCGGGAGTAGGGGGCGGTATGGCTACACCTTC.